This TCR beta chain emerged from a study of shared clonotypes between healthy human individuals (dated by TCRdb to the early 2020s). Background on the whole study: The cohort included three men and two women between 18 and 49 years of age. Each donor's leukapheresis produced roughly between roughly 0.9 and 8.9 billion PBMCs. Different laboratories and diverse techniques were used to prepare libraries and sequence TCR repertoires, to increase sequencing depth and limit assay-specific biases. For each donor, CD4 naive and CD4 memory were each run on three plates, CD8 naive on two plates, and CD8 memory on one plate. The study deeply sequenced blood TCR repertoires of 5 or 6 healthy adults to estimate repertoire size and the extent of clonotype sharing between individuals.

The CDR3 runs 15 amino acids, cysteine and phenylalanine included. Only the CDR3 portion is preserved as DNA: 45 bases, with reading frame beginning at the first base. In the germline V gene (reference sequence), CDR1 corresponds to SEHNR and CDR2 to FQNEAQ. From V the trimming removes 4 bases and from J it removes 6 bases, while the gene matches leave 8 bases of the junction unaccounted for. With respect to this clone: Its antigen is not yet known. Base qualities are not at hand, and no much larger clone is one base apart.

Using the deep immunoSEQ assay, multiplex PCR amplified TCR CDR3 regions from genomic DNA. Extracted genomic DNA from each cell subset was spread evenly across all wells of several immunoSEQ 96-well plates, with each plate serving as a replicate. For sorted subsets, roughly 200 ng of genomic DNA, equivalent to 25,000 to 35,000 T cell genomes, went into each replicate PCR. Purified libraries were quantified with a Qubit 3.0 fluorometer, sized on a Bioanalyzer 2100, and re-quantified with the KAPA Library Quantification kit. Every immunoSEQ 96-well plate was sequenced on a dedicated single-read 150-cycle Illumina NextSeq 550 flow cell. On the authors' methods: Because the immunoSEQ output held only junctional sequences and lacked quality scores, the filtering could not match the filtering applied to full-length reads. Sequences were annotated with PyIR, a Python wrapper for IgBLAST v1.9, and V/J genes and CDR3 were assigned using IMGT germline references. Reads were filtered out if the reads had weak V/J assignments (E-value above 1e-6), no CDR3, stop codons, out-of-frame junctions, or ambiguous translated residues. V3J clonotypes were defined as sequences sharing an identical inferred V gene, J gene, and CDR3 amino acid sequence. Percentage overlap between repertoires was computed as shared unique clonotypes divided by the size of the smaller repertoire. Richness of each repertoire was evaluated using RTK rarefaction, the Chao1 estimator, and Recon v2.1 estimates of unobserved clonotypes. OLGA was used to compute generation probabilities for all TCRbeta clonotypes that the gDNA method yielded from a few donors. TCRdb mirrors the immuneACCESS table, restricted to in-frame sequences. Some clones are absent from its copies; in checked studies, under half trace to an unresolved V gene, and the reason for the others is unknown. Clone size and V and J calls were adopted from that table, with D and trimming inferred from the DNA. The sample table holds 760,000 or so clones, of which 90% to 98% were seen once. The top ten clonotypes cover around 0.25% of the sample.

For the CD8 naive samples, CD45RO-negative cells were positively selected for CCR7, yielding a CD45RA+CCR7+ population from which TemRA cells were excluded. Donors were healthy HIV-negative adults with no recently reported acute infections or vaccinations. All donors were Caucasian adults living in Nashville, Tennessee, USA. Blood was collected by leukapheresis, and PBMCs were isolated by Ficoll-Histopaque density gradient centrifugation and then cryopreserved in liquid nitrogen vapor phase. Purity and quantity of every magnetically sorted T cell population were checked by analytical flow cytometry. Each sorted fraction had its genomic DNA isolated and then quantified by UV absorbance on a Nanodrop 2000c. What the work shows at the level of the full study, not this receptor alone: Sampling was limited to blood, and TCR repertoires in tissue likely differ from TCR repertoires in blood. Rarefaction of sorted-subset datasets indicated incomplete sequencing despite the large sequencing depth. Compared with non-shared clonotypes, clonotypes shared by all four sorted-subset donors had higher generation probabilities. Because the study included a small number of donors, the genetic and exposure-history diversity represented was limited. Pairwise subsampling led to the expectation that sequencing depth would affect the degree of clonotype sharing among donors. Roughly 5% of naive CD4, roughly 3.5% of naive CD8, about 2.1% of memory CD4, and 0.35% to 0.4% of memory CD8 clonotypes were shared across several donors. Larger estimated clonotype richness was generally found for naive subsets than for memory subsets.

This TCR derives from a man aged 25-45 years in good health. This receptor chain uses TRBV7-9 and TRBJ2-3; 9 bases in the middle match TRBD1. Sequencing input: naive CD8+ T cells sorted from blood. The cell subset or site label for this specimen denotes: CD45RA+CCR7+. CDR3 sequence: CASSWTGTGMDTQYF. The DNA sequence is TGTGCCAGCAGCTGGACCGGGACAGGGATGGATACGCAGTATTTT. The CDR3, completed at both ends by the reference TRBV7-9 and TRBJ2-3 genes, gives the full variable domain DTGVSQNPRHKITKRGQNVTFRCDPISEHNRLYWYRQTLGQGPEFLTYFQNEAQLEKSRLLSDRFSAERPKGSFSTLEIQRTEQGDSAMYLCASSWTGTGMDTQYFGPGTRLTVL.